A single TCR beta chain is shown here with its context. The entry originates in a study of control samples from healthy donors and cancer patients. Germline CDR1 SGHTA, CDR2 FQGNSA. V lost 5 bases to trimming and J lost 0 bases; unmatched junction nucleotides: 14. This CDR3 has 18 amino acids. Sequencing used immunoSEQ multiplex PCR; TCRdb keeps in-frame clones, though not all of them. Altogether around 20,000 clones are present, around 83% being singletons, with the ten largest covering 29%. Specimen: PBMCs. The chain links TRBV7-2 to TRBJ2-3; the match to TRBD1 covers 7 bases. This TCR was sampled from a man of 80 years or more with head and neck cancer. CDR3 DNA: TGTGCCAGCAGCCAACCAAACAGACAGGGTACTAGCACAGATACGCAGTATTTT. Residues: CASSQPNRQGTSTDTQYF.